The 5 T cell receptor beta chains listed next were all sequenced from one sample in a study of T cell responses to AZD1222 COVID-19 vaccine. Using immunoSEQ multiplex PCR, the repertoire was profiled, and TCRdb retains in-frame clones only, with some absent. Here the sample spans tens of thousands of clones, 65% to 85% being singletons. Here the sequenced sample was peripheral blood, taken on day 0 of MenACWY control vaccination. These TCRs come from an adult in good health.

V gene TRBV6-5 combines with J gene TRBJ1-1, with 7 bases fitting TRBD1. CDR3 length: 13 amino acids. Germline CDR1 and CDR2: MNHEY and SVGAGI. V shed 5 bases and J 4 bases; nucleotides not matched to a gene: 4. CDR3 loop: CASSRQGSTEAFF. The CDR3 DNA is TGTGCCAGCAGTCGACAGGGAAGCACTGAAGCTTTCTTT.

The chain couples TRBV21-1 to TRBJ1-6; the table's D call, TRBD1, has no DNA check behind it. TRBV21-1 is a pseudogene locus. The CDR3 contains 15 residues. The CDR3 reads CASSNVRVRNSPLHF. For the CDR3, the DNA is TGTGCCAGCAGCAATGTCAGGGTCCGTAATTCACCCCTCCACTTT.

This clone was observed once. The gene calls are TRBV28 and TRBJ1-5; perhaps TRBD1 as D (6 bases). This CDR3 comprises 15 residues. Germline values: CDR1 MDHEN, CDR2 SYDVKM. Between the trimmed V and J ends, which lost 8 bases and 1 base, there was a span of 15 bases. This chain's CDR3 is CASRDNRGSNQPQHF. The DNA for the CDR3 is TGTGCCAGCCGGGACAACCGAGGGAGCAATCAGCCCCAGCATTTT.

The chain is built from TRBV5-1 and TRBJ1-3; unclear D gene. This CDR3 is 14 amino acids long. Trimming stripped 0 bases from V and 8 bases from J, with 12 bases between. Germline loops: CDR1 SGHRS, CDR2 YFSETQ. The CDR3 reads CASSLVPSGDTIYF. Here the CDR3 DNA reads TGCGCCAGCAGCTTGGTCCCAAGTGGGGACACCATATATTTT.

The J gene is TRBJ2-5, the V gene TRBV6-1; D is uncertain. V was trimmed by 3 bases and J by 4 bases, leaving 6 bases between them. Germline CDR1 reads MNHNS; CDR2 reads SASEGT. The CDR3 totals 12 residues. CDR3 in amino acids: CASSDLSETQYF. CDR3 DNA: TGTGCCAGCAGTGATCTCTCAGAGACCCAGTACTTC.